Shown below are 10 T cell receptor beta chains from a single sample sequenced in a study of blood T cell repertoires in COVID-19. Using immunoSEQ multiplex PCR, the repertoire was profiled, and TCRdb retains in-frame clones only, with some absent. The table has about 170,000 clones, around 87% seen once. The sample taken for sequencing was peripheral blood. All receptors derive from a woman over 75 with COVID-19, enrolled during active disease.

J is TRBJ1-5 and V is TRBV12-3 or TRBV12-4; the D gene is possibly TRBD1 (6 bases). Trimming left V 0 bases short and J 6 bases short, with 6 bases between. The CDR3 contains 13 residues. The CDR3 sequence: CASSLAQGQPQHF. In DNA, the CDR3 is TGTGCCAGCAGTTTAGCACAGGGTCAGCCCCAGCATTTT.

The chain couples TRBV2 to TRBJ1-6; 9 bases align to TRBD1. This CDR3 is built from 14 residues. The trim removed 10 bases at V and 6 bases at J, leaving 7 bases unmatched. Germline loops: CDR1 SNHLY, CDR2 FYNNEI. CDR3 amino acids: CATMRDRANSPLHF. CDR3 in DNA: TGTGCCACCATGCGGGACAGGGCTAATTCACCCCTCCACTTT.

V usage is TRBV28 and J usage is TRBJ2-3, with 14 bases that match TRBD2. Germline CDR1 reads MDHEN; CDR2 reads SYDVKM. Trimming removed 5 bases from V and 7 bases from J; junction bases left unmatched: 5. This CDR3 region has 15 residues. The CDR3 is CASSLGLAGVNTQYF. The CDR3 bases are TGTGCCAGCAGTCTGGGACTAGCGGGAGTGAATACGCAGTATTTT. The entire variable domain, with the rest obtained from reference TRBV28 and TRBJ2-3, is as follows: DVKVTQSSRYLVKRTGEKVFLECVQDMDHENMFWYRQDPGLGLRLIYFSYDVKMKEKGDIPEGYSVSREKKERFSLILESASTNQTSMYLCASSLGLAGVNTQYFGPGTRLTVL.

The gene calls are TRBV28 and TRBJ2-1; 8 bases are a match to TRBD2. This CDR3 has 16 amino acids. Germline lookup yields CDR1 MDHEN and CDR2 SYDVKM. V was pared by 4 bases and J by 4 bases, with 9 bases of the junction left unmatched. CDR3 residues: CASSSLAGTAYNEQFF. CDR3 bases: TGTGCCAGCAGTTCCTTAGCGGGAACAGCTTACAATGAGCAGTTCTTC.

The rearrangement joins TRBV11-2 to TRBJ2-1; tentatively, D is TRBD2 (6 bases). V was pared by 2 bases and J by 3 bases, with 14 bases between. There are 16 residues in the CDR3. CDR1 is SGHAT, CDR2 FQNNGV, per germline. The CDR3: CASSLIRRGNYNEQFF. The CDR3, as DNA: TGTGCCAGCAGCTTAATTCGGAGGGGCAACTACAATGAGCAGTTCTTC.

V usage is TRBV5-4 and J usage is TRBJ1-1, with a weak D call TRBD1 (5 bases). The germline V and J ends were trimmed by 4 bases and 1 base, with 14 bases remaining between them. The CDR3 extends over 15 amino acids. In germline, CDR1 is SGHNT, CDR2 YYREEE (reference sequence). CDR3 in DNA: TGTGCCAGCAGCAAACCGGGACTGAGGAACACTGAAGCTTTCTTT. Its protein is CASSKPGLRNTEAFF.

This chain connects TRBV9 to TRBJ2-7; D is possibly TRBD1 (5 bases). Deletions cut 0 bases from V and 5 bases from J, with 12 bases between. The length of the CDR3 is 14 residues. From germline, CDR1 is SGDLS and CDR2 YYNGEE. CDR3 sequence reads: CASSVGPGKDEQYF. For the CDR3, the DNA is TGTGCCAGCAGCGTAGGCCCAGGGAAGGACGAGCAGTACTTC.

The rearrangement links TRBV28 to TRBJ2-7; no clear D. Trimming removed 4 bases at V and 4 bases at J, with 8 bases between. The CDR3 spans 12 residues. CDR1 and CDR2 from the germline V gene are MDHEN and SYDVKM. CDR3 nucleotide sequence: TGTGCCAGCAGTTATCTAATTTACGAGCAGTACTTC. This gives the protein CASSYLIYEQYF.

The chain is built from TRBV6-6 and TRBJ1-3; 10 positions match TRBD1. V lost 6 bases and J lost 9; bases outside the gene matches: 11. CDR3 length equals 15 residues. Germline loops: CDR1 MNHNY, CDR2 SVGAGI (reference sequence). The CDR3, as DNA: TGTGCCAGCAGGGACAGGGGGGCAACGCGGAGCACCATATATTTT. It translates to CASRDRGATRSTIYF.

The J gene is TRBJ1-1, the V gene TRBV9; D possibly corresponds to TRBD1 (6 bases). Germline V CDR1 and CDR2: SGDLS, YYNGEE. CDR3 length equals 15 residues. The ends were cut back, 5 bases at V and 2 bases at J, with 16 bases in the middle. This chain's CDR3 is CASSPGQPSNTEAFF. The DNA of the CDR3 is TGTGCCAGCAGTCCTGGACAGCCCAGCAACACTGAAGCTTTCTTT. Supplemented by reference TRBV9 and TRBJ1-1, the full variable domain reads DSGVTQTPKHLITATGQRVTLRCSPRSGDLSVYWYQQSLDQGLQFLIQYYNGEERAKGNILERFSAQQFPDLHSELNLSSLELGDSALYFCASSPGQPSNTEAFFGQGTRLTVV.